This T cell receptor (beta chain) was retrieved from a study of blood T cells in healthy people across ages. General observations from the study: TCR beta diversity correlated strongly with naive T cell percentage.

For the second PCR, which ran for roughly 6 to 12 cycles, a sample-barcoded 5' primer and a J-beta primer mix were used. The template-switch adaptor was a 5' adaptor with 12 random nucleotides. It tagged each cDNA molecule. There were at least 3 million CDR3-containing paired-end reads obtained from each sample. TCRdb recomputed calls from the 5' RACE reads with MiXCR, one row per CDR3 protein. The sample shows some 1.4 million distinct CDR3 sequences, roughly 45% of them seen only once. Comments on this clonotype: Its specificity is not known.

Isolation yielded PBMCs, at least 7 million per sample, in every case. Sample: blood. The origin of this receptor is a woman under 30 in good health.

The CDR3 DNA reads as TGTGCCAGCAGAATCGGGACAGGGTCACACGAGCAGTACTTC. This encodes CASRIGTGSHEQYF. The chain has TRBV3-1 and TRBJ2-7, with TRBD1 matching 9 bases. Per germline, CDR1 LGHDT and CDR2 YNNKEL (reference sequence). This CDR3 spans 14 amino acids. V lost 6 bases to trimming and J lost 5 bases; unmatched junction nucleotides: 8.